What follows are 24 T cell receptor beta chains derived from one specimen sequenced in a study of blood T cell repertoires in COVID-19. TCRdb's copy holds only in-frame clones and misses some; the assay was immunoSEQ multiplex PCR. Of approximately 320,000 clones in the sample, about 82% were seen once. Specimen: peripheral blood. The receptor source for this set is a human donor in a cohort sampled during active COVID-19.

This chain links TRBV30 with TRBJ2-7; D might be TRBD1 (6 bases). Germline V CDR1 and CDR2: GTSNPN, SVGIG (reference sequence). V was pared by 0 bases and J by 10 bases, with 16 bases between. CDR3 length: 13 residues. CDR3 sequence reads: CAWSVGKTGRQYF. The CDR3 DNA follows: TGTGCCTGGAGTGTCGGTAAAACAGGGCGTCAGTACTTC.

As regards this clone: Additional DNA sequences in this sample encode the identical CDR3. This sequence joins TRBV5-1 and TRBJ2-6; 7 bases are a match to TRBD1. Germline V gives CDR1 SGHRS, CDR2 YFSETQ. CDR3 size: 15 residues. The V gene end was trimmed by 4 bases and the J gene end by 2 bases; junction bases not matched to a gene: 3. CDR3 bases: TGCGCCAGCAGCCCGCAGGGGGCTGGGGCCAACGTCCTGACTTTC. It yields the protein CASSPQGAGANVLTF.

This clone was detected ten times or more. The chain is built from TRBV14 and TRBJ1-2; no clear D. Between the trimmed V and J ends, which lost 1 base and 4 bases, there was a span of 10 bases. This CDR3 region has 14 residues. Germline CDR1 and CDR2: SGHDN and FVKESK. This chain's CDR3 is CASSQVSLAYGYTF. Here the CDR3 DNA reads TGTGCCAGCAGCCAAGTCTCTTTAGCCTATGGCTACACCTTC.

J is TRBJ2-7 and V is TRBV3-1 (or the pseudogene TRBV3-2), with D maybe TRBD2 (6 bases). CDR1 is LGHDT, CDR2 YNNKEL, per germline (reference sequence). V was trimmed by 4 bases and J by 0 bases, leaving 13 bases between them. The length of the CDR3 is 15 residues. The CDR3, as DNA: TGTGCCAGCAGCCGCCGACGGGGGACCTCCTACGAGCAGTACTTC. It yields the protein CASSRRRGTSYEQYF.

J is TRBJ2-7 and V is TRBV7-9, with a possible D match to TRBD2 (5 bases). Germline loops: CDR1 SEHNR, CDR2 FQNEAQ (reference sequence). V was cut by 1 base and J by 3 bases, with 10 bases left in between. The CDR3 totals 14 residues. CDR3 loop: CASSLVSGIYEQYF. As DNA, the CDR3 is TGTGCCAGCAGCTTAGTTTCGGGAATCTACGAGCAGTACTTC.

The chain is built from TRBV7-3 and TRBJ1-2, with D uncertain. CDR1 SGHTA and CDR2 FQGTGA come from the germline V gene. The length of the CDR3 is 13 residues. The V end lost 2 bases, the J end lost 2 bases, and 6 bases lay between the germline ends. The DNA for the CDR3 is TGTGCCAGCAGCTTATCAGCGAACTATGGCTACACCTTC. Translating it yields CASSLSANYGYTF.

The chain links TRBV5-1 to TRBJ2-7; a weak D match, TRBD2 (5 bases). The germline V gene has CDR1 SGHRS and CDR2 YFSETQ. V was shortened by 0 bases and J by 3 bases, with 10 bases between the two germline ends. The CDR3 spans 14 residues. CDR3 sequence (DNA): TGCGCCAGCAGCTTGGCCAATGAGGGCTACGAGCAGTACTTC. Its translation: CASSLANEGYEQYF.

V is TRBV27 and J is TRBJ2-5; 8 bases align to TRBD1. V was clipped by 6 bases and J by 2 bases; unmatched bases: 5. The CDR3 runs 14 residues. In germline, CDR1 is MNHEY, CDR2 SMNVEV (reference sequence). CDR3 residues: CASRQWDRQETQYF. The CDR3 DNA reads as TGTGCCAGCAGACAATGGGACAGGCAAGAGACCCAGTACTTC.

The sample holds one count of this clone. The CDR3 DNA reads as TGTGCCAGCAGCCTGGGACAGGGTATCGGCTACACCTTC. Encoded protein: CASSLGQGIGYTF. The rearrangement uses TRBV12-3 or TRBV12-4 and TRBJ1-2; 9 bases fit TRBD1. The CDR3 runs 13 residues. Trimming at V came to 6 bases and at J to 8 bases, leaving 7 bases not matched to a gene.

The chain couples TRBV24-1 to TRBJ2-1, with 8 positions matching TRBD1. V was clipped by 4 bases and J by 10 bases; unmatched bases: 5. Germline CDR1 is KGHDR and CDR2 is SFDVKD. The CDR3 length is 13 residues. In nucleotides, the CDR3 is TGTGCCACCAGTGACCCGACAGGGGAGGAGCAGTTCTTC. Translating gives CATSDPTGEEQFF.

A note on this clone: Compared with germline, one end of the junction differs, possibly owing to a read error. This rearrangement joins TRBV6-1 to TRBJ1-5; TRBD1 agrees at 8 bases. Germline V gives CDR1 MNHNS, CDR2 SASEGT. The length of the CDR3 is 13 residues. The DNA for the CDR3 is TGTGCCAGCAGTGAACCAAGCTGGGGACAGGATTCTTTT. Its protein is CASSEPSWGQDSF.

The rearrangement joins TRBV7-3 to TRBJ1-5; no reliable D call. Per germline, CDR1 SGHTA and CDR2 FQGTGA. V dropped 8 bases and J dropped 0 bases, with 8 bases sitting between them. The CDR3 has 13 residues. The CDR3 here is CASFQDSNQPQHF. The CDR3 nucleotides read TGTGCCAGCTTTCAGGATAGCAATCAGCCCCAGCATTTT.

This chain uses TRBV7-2 with TRBJ1-1; D unresolved. This CDR3 is 14 amino acids long. Germline values: CDR1 SGHTA, CDR2 FQGNSA. V was cut by 5 bases and J by 0 bases, with 10 bases left in between. CDR3 bases: TGTGCCAGCAGCCCACAGAGAATGAACACTGAAGCTTTCTTT. Encoded protein: CASSPQRMNTEAFF. Supplemented by reference TRBV7-2 and TRBJ1-1, the full variable domain reads GAGVSQSPSNKVTEKGKDVELRCDPISGHTALYWYRQSLGQGLEFLIYFQGNSAPDKSGLPSDRFSAERTGGSVSTLTIQRTQQEDSAVYLCASSPQRMNTEAFFGQGTRLTVV.

This sequence joins TRBV5-1 and TRBJ1-2, with 10 bases aligning to TRBD1. V was clipped by 0 bases and J by 4 bases; unmatched bases: 9. This CDR3 contains 17 residues. CDR1 is SGHRS, CDR2 YFSETQ, per germline. The CDR3: CASSLGDRGLLFYGYTF. CDR3 bases: TGCGCCAGCAGCTTGGGAGACAGGGGGCTTCTTTTCTATGGCTACACCTTC.

The chain employs TRBV19 and TRBJ1-2; possibly TRBD1 for D (6 bases). There are 15 residues in the CDR3. The V gene's germline CDR1 is LNHDA and CDR2 SQIVND (reference sequence). The V and J ends lost 0 bases and 4 bases respectively, with 12 bases between them. The CDR3 loop reads CASSIDPPGVYGYTF. In nucleotides, the CDR3 is TGTGCCAGTAGTATAGATCCCCCAGGGGTCTATGGCTACACCTTC. Full variable domain (outside the CDR3, taken from reference TRBV19 and TRBJ1-2): DGGITQSPKYLFRKEGQNVTLSCEQNLNHDAMYWYRQDPGQGLRLIYYSQIVNDFQKGDIAEGYSVSREKKESFPLTVTSAQKNPTAFYLCASSIDPPGVYGYTFGSGTRLTVV.

The chain uses TRBV3-1 (or the pseudogene TRBV3-2) and TRBJ2-1, with TRBD2 matching 7 bases. This CDR3 has 14 residues. J was trimmed by 10 bases and V by 0 bases; bases with no gene match: 6. CDR1 and CDR2 from the germline V gene are LGHDT and YNNKEL (reference sequence). CDR3 DNA sequence: TGTGCCAGCAGCCAAGAAGCGGGGCCAACCGAGCAGTTCTTC. This translates into CASSQEAGPTEQFF.

A single count supports this clone. The chain recombines TRBV7-9 with TRBJ1-4; D ambiguous. Germline lookup yields CDR1 SEHNR and CDR2 FQNEAQ (reference sequence). V lost 5 bases to trimming and J lost 1 base, with 17 bases between them. The CDR3 length is 17 residues. The chain's CDR3 is CASSTFSGGRTNEKLFF. The CDR3 DNA sequence: TGTGCCAGCAGCACATTCTCCGGCGGGAGAACTAATGAAAAACTGTTTTTT.

The J gene is TRBJ1-5, the V gene TRBV12-5; perhaps TRBD1 as D (5 bases). The germline V gene encodes CDR1 LGHNT and CDR2 FRNRAP. Trimming removed 1 base at V and 1 base at J, with 8 bases between. The CDR3 runs 15 residues. The CDR3 DNA follows: TGTGCTAGTGGTTTGGGCACAGGAAGCAATCAGCCCCAGCATTTT. Amino acid sequence: CASGLGTGSNQPQHF.

V usage is TRBV30 and J usage is TRBJ1-5, with D possibly TRBD1 on 5 matching bases. The V end lost 0 bases, the J end lost 3 bases, and 15 bases lay between the germline ends. Germline V CDR1 and CDR2: GTSNPN, SVGIG (reference sequence). The CDR3 is 16 residues long. The CDR3 sequence is CAWSVLGGAVNQPQHF. The CDR3 nucleotides are TGTGCCTGGAGTGTATTGGGAGGGGCAGTCAATCAGCCCCAGCATTTT.

This clone appeared a single time. The rearrangement links TRBV13 to TRBJ2-7; D is perhaps TRBD2 (6 bases). V gave up 4 bases and J gave up 7 bases, with 14 bases separating them. Germline V gives CDR1 PRHDT, CDR2 FYEKMQ (reference sequence). The CDR3 sequence is 13 residues long. The CDR3 bases are TGTGCCAGCAGCTCCGGAGGGCCCCGTGAGCAGTACTTC. Translated, it gives CASSSGGPREQYF.

The chain uses TRBV7-8 and TRBJ2-7; D not certain. V dropped 4 bases and J dropped 5 bases, with 12 bases sitting between them. CDR1 and CDR2 from the germline V gene are SGHVS and FQNEAQ. This CDR3 has 13 residues. Written as DNA, the CDR3 is TGTGCCAGCAGCTCCGTCAGTATCGACGAGCAGTACTTC. This encodes CASSSVSIDEQYF.

This chain connects TRBV19 to TRBJ1-1, with 7 bases fitting TRBD1. The CDR3 covers 11 residues. The germline V gene has CDR1 LNHDA and CDR2 SQIVND (reference sequence). CDR3 protein: CAIRGSTEAFF. The CDR3 nucleotides are TGTGCTATCAGGGGGTCCACTGAAGCTTTCTTT. Full variable domain (outside the CDR3, taken from reference TRBV19 and TRBJ1-1): DGGITQSPKYLFRKEGQNVTLSCEQNLNHDAMYWYRQDPGQGLRLIYYSQIVNDFQKGDIAEGYSVSREKKESFPLTVTSAQKNPTAFYLCAIRGSTEAFFGQGTRLTVV.

J is TRBJ1-5 and V is TRBV6-5; 7 nucleotides line up with TRBD1. CDR3 length: 15 amino acids. Germline CDR1 reads MNHEY; CDR2 reads SVGAGI. V dropped 7 bases and J dropped 3; count of bases not matched to a gene: 9. CDR3 amino acids: CASISGQAINQPQHF. The DNA of the CDR3 is TGTGCCAGCATAAGCGGACAGGCGATCAATCAGCCCCAGCATTTT.

CDR3 residues: CASSFSLFLQPQHF. CDR3 sequence (DNA): TGTGCCAGCAGCTTTAGTCTGTTCCTACAGCCCCAGCATTTT. J is TRBJ1-5 and V is TRBV3-1 (or the pseudogene TRBV3-2); D is ambiguous. Trimming stripped 5 bases from V and 7 bases from J, with 15 bases between. The CDR3 runs to 14 residues. Germline lookup yields CDR1 LGHDT and CDR2 YNNKEL (reference sequence).